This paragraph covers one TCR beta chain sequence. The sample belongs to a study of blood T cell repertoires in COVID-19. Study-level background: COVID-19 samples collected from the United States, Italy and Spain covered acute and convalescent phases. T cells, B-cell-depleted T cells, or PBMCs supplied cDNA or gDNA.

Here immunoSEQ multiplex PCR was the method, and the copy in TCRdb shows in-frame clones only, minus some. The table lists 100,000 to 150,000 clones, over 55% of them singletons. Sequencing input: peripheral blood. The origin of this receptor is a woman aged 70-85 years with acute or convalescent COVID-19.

The CDR3 nucleotides read TGTGCCAGCAGTGAAGGGCTAGCGTCCAATGAGCAGTTCTTC. Translation gives CASSEGLASNEQFF. The rearrangement uses TRBV6-1 and TRBJ2-1; TRBD2 is a possible D gene (6 bases). The V gene lost 1 base and the J gene lost 6 bases, with 10 bases spanning the gap. CDR1 and CDR2 from the germline V gene are MNHNS and SASEGT. The CDR3 loop spans 14 amino acids.